The T cell receptor (beta chain) under discussion was sequenced for a study of T cells after yellow fever vaccination. TCRdb ran MiXCR on the 5' RACE reads and lists one entry per CDR3 protein. The sample consists of under 150,000 distinct CDR3 sequences, roughly 8% of them appearing once. This clonotype appeared many times. CDR3 length equals 13 residues. Trimming shortened V by 4 bases and J by 6 bases, and 11 bases separated the two germline ends. Per the germline V gene, CDR1 is SGHTA and CDR2 is FQGNSA. The source material was CD4+ T cells sorted from PBMCs, sampled 5 days after the yellow fever booster vaccination. This clonotype originated in a man aged 30-40 years who received the YFV17D yellow fever vaccine. The J gene is TRBJ2-3, the V gene TRBV7-2, with D tentatively TRBD1 or TRBD2 (6 bases each). CDR3 sequence (DNA): TGTGCCAGCAGCTCGCGAGGGGGGGATACGCAGTATTTT. Its translation is CASSSRGGDTQYF.